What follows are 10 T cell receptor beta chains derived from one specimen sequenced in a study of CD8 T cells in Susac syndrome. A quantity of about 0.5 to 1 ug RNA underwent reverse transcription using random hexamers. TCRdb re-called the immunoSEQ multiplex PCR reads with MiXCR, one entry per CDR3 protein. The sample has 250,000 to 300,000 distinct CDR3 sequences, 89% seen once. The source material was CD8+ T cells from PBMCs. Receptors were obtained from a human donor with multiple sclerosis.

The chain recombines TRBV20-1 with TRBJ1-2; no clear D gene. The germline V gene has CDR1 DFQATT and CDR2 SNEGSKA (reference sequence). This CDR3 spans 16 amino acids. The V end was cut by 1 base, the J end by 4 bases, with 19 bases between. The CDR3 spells CSARAEGKTLPYGYTF. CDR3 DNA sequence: TGCAGTGCTAGAGCTGAAGGGAAGACACTGCCCTATGGCTACACCTTC.

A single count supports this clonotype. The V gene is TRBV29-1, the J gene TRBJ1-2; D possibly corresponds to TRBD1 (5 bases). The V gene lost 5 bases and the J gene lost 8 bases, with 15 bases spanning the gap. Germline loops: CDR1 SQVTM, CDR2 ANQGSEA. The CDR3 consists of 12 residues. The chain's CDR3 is CSVLRDVNGYTF. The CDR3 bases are TGCAGCGTTCTTCGGGACGTGAACGGCTACACCTTC.

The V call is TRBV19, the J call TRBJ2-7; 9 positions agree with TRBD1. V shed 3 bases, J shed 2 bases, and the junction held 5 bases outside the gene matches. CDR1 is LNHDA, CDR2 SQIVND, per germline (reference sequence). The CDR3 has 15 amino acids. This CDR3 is CASSMGTGTTYEQYF. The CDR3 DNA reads TGTGCCAGTAGTATGGGGACAGGGACGACCTACGAGCAGTACTTC. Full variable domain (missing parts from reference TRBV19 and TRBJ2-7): DGGITQSPKYLFRKEGQNVTLSCEQNLNHDAMYWYRQDPGQGLRLIYYSQIVNDFQKGDIAEGYSVSREKKESFPLTVTSAQKNPTAFYLCASSMGTGTTYEQYFGPGTRLTVT.

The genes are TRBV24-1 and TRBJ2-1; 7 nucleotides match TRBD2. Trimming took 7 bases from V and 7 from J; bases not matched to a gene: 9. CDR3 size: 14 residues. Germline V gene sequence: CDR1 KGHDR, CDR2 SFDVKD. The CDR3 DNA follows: TGTGCCACCAGGCCCGGACTAGGCAGGAATGAGCAGTTCTTC. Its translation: CATRPGLGRNEQFF.

In DNA, the CDR3 is TGTGCCAGCAGCTTAGCGGGACTCTATGGCTACACCTTC. The encoded protein is CASSLAGLYGYTF. The rearrangement links TRBV7-9 to TRBJ1-2; TRBD1 might be the D (5 bases). The CDR3 has 13 residues. With 0 bases removed from V and 4 bases from J, the gap between germline ends came to 6 bases. Per germline, CDR1 SEHNR and CDR2 FQNEAQ (reference sequence).

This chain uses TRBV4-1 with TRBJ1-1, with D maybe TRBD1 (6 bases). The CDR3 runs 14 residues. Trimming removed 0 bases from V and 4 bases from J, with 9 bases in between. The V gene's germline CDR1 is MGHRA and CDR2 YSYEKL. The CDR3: CASSQDQGSTEAFF. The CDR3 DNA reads TGCGCCAGCAGCCAAGATCAGGGGAGCACTGAAGCTTTCTTT.

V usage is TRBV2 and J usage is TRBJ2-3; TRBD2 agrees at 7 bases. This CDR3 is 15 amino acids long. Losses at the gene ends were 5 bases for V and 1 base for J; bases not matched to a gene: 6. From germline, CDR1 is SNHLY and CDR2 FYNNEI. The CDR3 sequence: CASSRGTMGTDTQYF. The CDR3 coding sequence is TGTGCCAGCAGTAGAGGGACTATGGGCACAGATACGCAGTATTTT.

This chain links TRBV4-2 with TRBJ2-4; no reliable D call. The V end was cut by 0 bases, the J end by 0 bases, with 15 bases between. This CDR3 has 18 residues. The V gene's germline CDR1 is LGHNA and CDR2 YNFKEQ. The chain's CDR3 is CASSQDIAGREAKNIQYF. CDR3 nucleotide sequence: TGTGCCAGCAGCCAAGATATTGCAGGAAGAGAAGCCAAAAACATTCAGTACTTC.

CDR3 protein: CASSALGLAGDSYEQYF. The DNA for the CDR3 is TGTGCCAGCAGCGCTTTAGGACTAGCGGGGGACTCCTACGAGCAGTACTTC. V gene TRBV3-1 combines with J gene TRBJ2-7; TRBD2 matches at 13 bases. CDR1 and CDR2 (germline): LGHDT, YNNKEL (reference sequence). V shed 5 bases and J 0 bases; nucleotides not matched to a gene: 7. This CDR3 is 17 amino acids long.

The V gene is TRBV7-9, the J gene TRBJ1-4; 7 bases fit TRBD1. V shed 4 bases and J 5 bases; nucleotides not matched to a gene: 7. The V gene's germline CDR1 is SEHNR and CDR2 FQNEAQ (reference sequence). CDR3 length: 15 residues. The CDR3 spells CASSSTGSKNEKLFF. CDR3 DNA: TGTGCCAGCAGCTCGACAGGGTCAAAAAATGAAAAACTGTTTTTT. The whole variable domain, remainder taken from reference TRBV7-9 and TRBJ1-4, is DTGVSQNPRHKITKRGQNVTFRCDPISEHNRLYWYRQTLGQGPEFLTYFQNEAQLEKSRLLSDRFSAERPKGSFSTLEIQRTEQGDSAMYLCASSSTGSKNEKLFFGSGTQLSVL.